This T cell receptor (beta chain) was sequenced for a study of technical replicates of blood from several donors (dated by TCRdb to the late 2010s). Receptor amplification or capture employed the immunoSEQ multiplex PCR assay. TCRdb stores this immuneACCESS table with in-frame sequences only. Part of the clones is absent; in the studies checked, under half of the shortfall reflects unresolved V genes, and no reason is known for the rest. The sample table records around 71,000 clones; roughly 89% of these occur just once. 0.41% of the sample is held by the ten biggest clonotypes. The CDR3 numbers 14 residues from cysteine through phenylalanine. Just CDR3 DNA is preserved here, 42 bases in frame from base 1. For CDR1 and CDR2, the germline V gene lists MGHRA and YSYEKL. V was cut back by 8 bases and J by 4 bases, leaving a gap of 17 bases between them. A note on this clone: The clone's antigen remains unknown. No qualities accompany the bases; no much larger clone lies one base away.

This sequence originates from a human donor in good health. The V and J segments used are TRBV4-1 and TRBJ1-1; the D gene cannot be resolved reliably. Sequences were obtained from T cells isolated from PBMCs. The CDR3 reads CASGPQDGGTEAFF. The DNA is as follows: TGCGCCAGCGGGCCCCAGGATGGTGGCACTGAAGCTTTCTTT.